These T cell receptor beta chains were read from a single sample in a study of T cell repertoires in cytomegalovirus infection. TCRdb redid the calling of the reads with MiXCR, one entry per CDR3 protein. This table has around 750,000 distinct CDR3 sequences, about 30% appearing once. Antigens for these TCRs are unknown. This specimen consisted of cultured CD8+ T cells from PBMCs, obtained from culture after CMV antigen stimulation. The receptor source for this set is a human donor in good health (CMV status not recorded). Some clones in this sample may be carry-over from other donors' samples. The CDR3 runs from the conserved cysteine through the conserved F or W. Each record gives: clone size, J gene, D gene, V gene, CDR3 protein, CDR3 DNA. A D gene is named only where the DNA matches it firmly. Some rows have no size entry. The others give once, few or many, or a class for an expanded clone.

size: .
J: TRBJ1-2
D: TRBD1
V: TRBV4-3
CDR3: CASSPKQGGAGYTF
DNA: TGCGCCAGCAGCCCCAAACAGGGGGGCGCTGGCTACACCTTC

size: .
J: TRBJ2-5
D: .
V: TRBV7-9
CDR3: CASSSGFLETQYF
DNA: TGTGCCAGCAGCTCAGGGTTCTTAGAGACCCAGTACTTC

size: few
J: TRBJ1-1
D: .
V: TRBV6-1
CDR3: CASSEGWKAFF
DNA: TGTGCCAGCAGTGAGGGGTGGAAGGCTTTCTTT

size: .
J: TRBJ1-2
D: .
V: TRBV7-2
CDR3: CASSLGAVRGYTF
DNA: TGTGCCAGCAGCTTGGGAGCCGTGAGAGGCTACACCTTC

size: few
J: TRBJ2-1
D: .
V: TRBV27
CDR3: CASRTGPEQFF
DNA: TGTGCCAGCAGGACCGGACCGGAGCAGTTCTTC

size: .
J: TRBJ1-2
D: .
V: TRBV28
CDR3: CASSFRQKINYGYTF
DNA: TGTGCCAGCAGTTTCAGACAGAAAATCAACTATGGCTACACCTTC

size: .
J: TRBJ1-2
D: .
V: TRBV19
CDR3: CASRGLGGYTF
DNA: TGTGCCAGTAGGGGCCTCGGGGGCTACACCTTC

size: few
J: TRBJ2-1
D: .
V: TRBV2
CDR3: CASSGQPSYNEQFF
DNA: TGTGCCAGCAGCGGACAGCCTTCCTACAATGAGCAGTTCTTC

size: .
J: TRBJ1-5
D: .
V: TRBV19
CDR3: CASSISGLSLHF
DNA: TGTGCCAGTAGTATCTCGGGACTCTCCTTGCATTTT

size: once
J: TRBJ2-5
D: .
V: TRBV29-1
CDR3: CSVPRGPSLGEETQYF
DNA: TGCAGCGTCCCCCGTGGGCCCTCTCTGGGGGAAGAGACCCAGTACTTC

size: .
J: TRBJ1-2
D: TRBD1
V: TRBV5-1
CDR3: CASGTGARGYTF
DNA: TGCGCCAGCGGGACAGGGGCGCGTGGCTACACCTTC

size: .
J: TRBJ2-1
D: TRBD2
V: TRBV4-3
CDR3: CASSQDSQGSGGHAQFF
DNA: TGCGCCAGCAGCCAAGATTCCCAAGGGAGCGGGGGACATGCGCAGTTCTTC

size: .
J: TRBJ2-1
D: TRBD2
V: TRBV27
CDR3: CASSPRSGGPRNEQFF
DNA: TGTGCCAGCAGTCCCCGCAGCGGGGGGCCACGGAATGAGCAGTTCTTC

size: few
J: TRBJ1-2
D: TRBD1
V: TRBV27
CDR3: CASSLRQGAADGYTF
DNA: TGTGCCAGCAGTCTGCGCCAGGGGGCGGCAGACGGCTACACCTTC

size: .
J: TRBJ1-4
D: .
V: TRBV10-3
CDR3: CAISPAGARTNEKLFF
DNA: TGTGCCATCAGTCCGGCAGGTGCCCGAACTAATGAAAAACTGTTTTTT

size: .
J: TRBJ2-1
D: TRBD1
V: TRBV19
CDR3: CVSSLGQASYNEQFF
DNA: TGTGTCAGTAGCCTGGGACAGGCGTCCTACAATGAGCAGTTCTTC

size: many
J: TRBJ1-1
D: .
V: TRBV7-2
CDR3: CASSLFDTEAFF
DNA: TGTGCCAGCAGCTTATTCGACACTGAAGCTTTCTTT

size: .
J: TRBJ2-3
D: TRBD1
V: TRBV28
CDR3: CASSFTGGSPDTQYF
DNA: TGTGCCAGCAGTTTTACAGGGGGCTCCCCAGATACGCAGTATTTT

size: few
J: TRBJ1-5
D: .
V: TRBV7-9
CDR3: CASSLERRGTQPQHF
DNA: TGTGCCAGCAGCTTAGAACGGAGGGGCACACAGCCCCAGCATTTT

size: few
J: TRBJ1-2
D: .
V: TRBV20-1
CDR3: CSAVTTTSYGYTF
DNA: TGCAGTGCTGTTACAACGACGAGCTATGGCTACACCTTC

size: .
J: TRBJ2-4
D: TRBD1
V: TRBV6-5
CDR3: CASSYSVGQKNIQYF
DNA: TGTGCCAGCAGTTACTCGGTGGGACAGAAAAACATTCAGTACTTC

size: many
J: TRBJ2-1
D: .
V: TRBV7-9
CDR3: CASSLGSMGLNYNEQFF
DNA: TGTGCCAGCAGCTTAGGGTCAATGGGGCTCAACTACAATGAGCAGTTCTTC

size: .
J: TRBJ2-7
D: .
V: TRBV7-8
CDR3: CASSTRGRTVDVQYF
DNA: TGTGCCAGCAGCACCCGGGGCCGGACAGTGGACGTGCAGTACTTC

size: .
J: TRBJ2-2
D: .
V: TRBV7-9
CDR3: CASSSPASSGELFF
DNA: TGTGCCAGCAGCTCCCCAGCCTCTTCCGGGGAGCTGTTTTTT

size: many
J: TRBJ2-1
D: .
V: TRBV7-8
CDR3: CASKMTGGEVPGEQFF
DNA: TGTGCCAGCAAGATGACGGGGGGCGAGGTACCGGGAGAGCAGTTCTTC

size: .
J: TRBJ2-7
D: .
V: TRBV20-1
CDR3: CSAKERAGSYEQYF
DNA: TGCAGTGCCAAGGAACGGGCAGGCTCCTACGAGCAGTACTTC

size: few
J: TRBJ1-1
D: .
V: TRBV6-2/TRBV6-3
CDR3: CASILGAGGTEAFF
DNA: TGTGCCAGCATCTTGGGGGCTGGTGGCACTGAAGCTTTCTTT

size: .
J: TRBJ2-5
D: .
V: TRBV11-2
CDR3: CASSLASSPTQYF
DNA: TGTGCCAGCAGCTTGGCCAGCTCCCCGACCCAGTACTTC

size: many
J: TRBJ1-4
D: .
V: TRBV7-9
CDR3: CASTRGRDTEKLFF
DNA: TGTGCCAGCACCCGGGGACGGGACACCGAAAAACTGTTTTTT

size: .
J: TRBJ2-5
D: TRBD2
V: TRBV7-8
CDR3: CANSVGRAQETQYF
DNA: TGTGCCAACAGCGTGGGGAGGGCTCAAGAGACCCAGTACTTC

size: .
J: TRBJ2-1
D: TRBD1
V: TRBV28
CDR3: CASRSIEGQVFYNEQFF
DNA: TGTGCCAGCAGAAGCATCGAGGGACAGGTTTTTTACAATGAGCAGTTCTTC

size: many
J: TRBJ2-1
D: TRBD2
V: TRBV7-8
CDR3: CASSLESGDYNEQFF
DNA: TGTGCCAGCAGCTTAGAGAGCGGGGACTACAATGAGCAGTTCTTC

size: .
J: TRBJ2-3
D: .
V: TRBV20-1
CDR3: CSAPLAPYTDTQYF
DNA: TGCAGTGCTCCTCTAGCGCCCTACACAGATACGCAGTATTTT

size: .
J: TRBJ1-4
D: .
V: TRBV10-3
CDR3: CAISDTGRYNEKLFF
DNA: TGTGCCATCAGTGATACAGGGAGATATAATGAAAAACTGTTTTTT

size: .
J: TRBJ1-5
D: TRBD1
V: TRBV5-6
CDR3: CASSLSGAGGQPQHF
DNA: TGTGCCAGCAGCTTGTCCGGGGCAGGGGGTCAGCCCCAGCATTTT

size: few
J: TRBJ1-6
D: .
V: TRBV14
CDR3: CASSQVYPWALWCSPLHF
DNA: TGTGCCAGCAGCCAAGTCTATCCTTGGGCACTATGGTGTTCACCCCTCCACTTT

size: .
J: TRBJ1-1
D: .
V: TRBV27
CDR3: CASSLWYPFGNTEAFF
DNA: TGTGCCAGCAGTTTATGGTATCCTTTTGGGAACACTGAAGCTTTCTTT

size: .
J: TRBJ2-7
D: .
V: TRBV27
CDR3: CASSLSVHLAEQYF
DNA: TGTGCCAGCAGTTTAAGTGTCCACTTGGCCGAGCAGTACTTC

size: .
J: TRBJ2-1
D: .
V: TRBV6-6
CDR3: CASSYLDIPLDEQFF
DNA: TGTGCCAGCAGTTATCTGGACATTCCCTTAGATGAGCAGTTCTTC

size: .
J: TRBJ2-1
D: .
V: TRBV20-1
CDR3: CSARDFGGTHAPYNEQFF
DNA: TGCAGTGCTAGAGATTTTGGGGGGACGCACGCGCCCTACAATGAGCAGTTCTTC

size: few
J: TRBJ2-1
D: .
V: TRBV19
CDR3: CASRFGFEQFF
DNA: TGTGCCAGTAGGTTTGGGTTCGAGCAGTTCTTC